The sequence of this TCR beta chain was determined in a study of control samples from healthy donors and cancer patients. The CDR3 sequence is 12 residues long. V lost 3 bases to trimming and J lost 4 bases, with 4 bases between them. Produced via immunoSEQ multiplex PCR; TCRdb's table is partial and in-frame only. The sample holds 76,000 or so clones, around nine tenths seen once. Sequenced material: PBMCs. This sequence originates from a woman between 45 and 65 years old with colorectal cancer. The chain carries TRBV12-3 or TRBV12-4 and TRBJ2-1, with D unresolved. The CDR3 is CASSFEYNEQFF. CDR3 nucleotides: TGTGCCAGCAGTTTTGAGTACAATGAGCAGTTCTTC.